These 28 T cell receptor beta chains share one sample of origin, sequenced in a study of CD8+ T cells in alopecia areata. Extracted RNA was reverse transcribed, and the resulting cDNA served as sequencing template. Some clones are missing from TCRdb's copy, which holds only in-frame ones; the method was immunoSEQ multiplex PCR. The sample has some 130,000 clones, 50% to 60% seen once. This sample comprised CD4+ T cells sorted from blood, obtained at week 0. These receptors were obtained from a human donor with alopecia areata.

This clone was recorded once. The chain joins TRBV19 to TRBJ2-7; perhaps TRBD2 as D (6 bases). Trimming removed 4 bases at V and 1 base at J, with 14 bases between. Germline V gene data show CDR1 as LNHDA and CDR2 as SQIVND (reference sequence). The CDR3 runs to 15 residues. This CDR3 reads CASSSEPSDSYEQYF. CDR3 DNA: TGTGCCAGTAGTAGTGAGCCTAGCGATTCCTACGAGCAGTACTTC.

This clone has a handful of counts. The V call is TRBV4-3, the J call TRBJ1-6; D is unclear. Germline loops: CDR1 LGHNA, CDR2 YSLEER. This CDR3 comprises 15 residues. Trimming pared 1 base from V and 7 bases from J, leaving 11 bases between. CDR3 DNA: TGCGCCAGCAGCCAAGGGGAAAGGAGAAATTCACCCCTCCACTTT. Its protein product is CASSQGERRNSPLHF.

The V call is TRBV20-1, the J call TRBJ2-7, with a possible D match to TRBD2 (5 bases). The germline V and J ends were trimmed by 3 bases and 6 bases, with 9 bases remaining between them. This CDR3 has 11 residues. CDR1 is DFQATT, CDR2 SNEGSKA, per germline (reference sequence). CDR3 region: CSARRDGEQYF. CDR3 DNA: TGCAGTGCTAGGAGGGATGGCGAGCAGTACTTC.

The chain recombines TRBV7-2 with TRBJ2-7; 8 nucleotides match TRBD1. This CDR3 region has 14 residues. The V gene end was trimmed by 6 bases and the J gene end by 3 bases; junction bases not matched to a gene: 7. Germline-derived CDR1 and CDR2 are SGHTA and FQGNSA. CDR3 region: CASSFRQGHYEQYF. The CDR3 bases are TGTGCCAGCAGTTTCAGACAGGGGCACTACGAGCAGTACTTC.

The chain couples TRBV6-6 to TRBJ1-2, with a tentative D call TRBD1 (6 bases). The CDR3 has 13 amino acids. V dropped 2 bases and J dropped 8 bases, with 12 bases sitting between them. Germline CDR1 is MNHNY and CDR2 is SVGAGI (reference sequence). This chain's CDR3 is CASSYNGGEGYTF. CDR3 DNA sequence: TGTGCCAGCAGTTACAACGGGGGCGAGGGCTACACCTTC.

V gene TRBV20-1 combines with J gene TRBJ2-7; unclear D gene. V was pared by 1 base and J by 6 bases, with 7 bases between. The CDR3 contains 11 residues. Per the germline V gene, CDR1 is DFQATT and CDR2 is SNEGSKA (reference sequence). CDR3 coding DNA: TGCAGTGCTAGAGGAGCTACCGAGCAGTACTTC. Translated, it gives CSARGATEQYF.

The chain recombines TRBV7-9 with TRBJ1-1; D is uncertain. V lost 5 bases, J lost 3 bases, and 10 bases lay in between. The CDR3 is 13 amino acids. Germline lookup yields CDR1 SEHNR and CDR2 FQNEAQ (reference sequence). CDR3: CASSPLMDTEAFF. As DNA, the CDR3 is TGTGCCAGCAGCCCCCTGATGGACACTGAAGCTTTCTTT.

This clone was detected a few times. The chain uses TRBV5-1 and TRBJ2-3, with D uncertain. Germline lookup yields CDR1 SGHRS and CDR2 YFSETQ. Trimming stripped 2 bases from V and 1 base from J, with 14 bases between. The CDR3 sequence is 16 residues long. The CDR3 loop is CASSFSGTLGTDTQYF. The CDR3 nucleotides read TGCGCCAGCAGCTTCTCGGGCACCCTAGGCACAGATACGCAGTATTTT.

The CDR3 is CASSYRGDGYTF. CDR3 nucleotides: TGTGCCAGCAGTTACAGGGGGGATGGCTACACCTTC. This sequence joins TRBV6-6 and TRBJ1-2; tentatively, D is TRBD1 (6 bases). The CDR3 extends over 12 amino acids. CDR1 and CDR2 from the germline V gene are MNHNY and SVGAGI (reference sequence). Trimming took off 2 bases at V and 6 bases at J, with 7 bases between the two ends.

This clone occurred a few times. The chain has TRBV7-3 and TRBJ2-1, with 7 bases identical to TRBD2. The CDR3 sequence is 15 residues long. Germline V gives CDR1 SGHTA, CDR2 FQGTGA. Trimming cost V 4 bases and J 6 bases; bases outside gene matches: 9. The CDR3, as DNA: TGTGCCAGCAGCTCCATCGGACTAGGCCGCAATGAGCAGTTCTTC. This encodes CASSSIGLGRNEQFF.

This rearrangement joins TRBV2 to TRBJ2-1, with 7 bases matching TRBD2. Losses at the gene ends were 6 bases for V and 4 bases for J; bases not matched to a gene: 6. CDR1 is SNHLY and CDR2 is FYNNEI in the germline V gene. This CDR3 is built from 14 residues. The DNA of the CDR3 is TGTGCCAGCAGCCCCACTAGCGCTTACAATGAGCAGTTCTTC. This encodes CASSPTSAYNEQFF.

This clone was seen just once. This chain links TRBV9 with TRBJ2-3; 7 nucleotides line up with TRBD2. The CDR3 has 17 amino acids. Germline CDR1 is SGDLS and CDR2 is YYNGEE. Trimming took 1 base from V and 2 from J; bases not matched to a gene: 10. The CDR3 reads CASSVHSGLAVTDTQYF. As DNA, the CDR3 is TGTGCCAGCAGCGTACATAGTGGGCTAGCGGTCACAGATACGCAGTATTTT.

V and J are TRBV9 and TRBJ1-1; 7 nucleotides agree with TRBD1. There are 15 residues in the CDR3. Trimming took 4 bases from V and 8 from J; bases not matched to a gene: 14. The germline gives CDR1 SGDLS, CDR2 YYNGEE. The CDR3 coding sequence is TGTGCCAGCAGCCCCAGGACAGGCAGCTCCACAGAAGCTTTCTTT. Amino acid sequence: CASSPRTGSSTEAFF.

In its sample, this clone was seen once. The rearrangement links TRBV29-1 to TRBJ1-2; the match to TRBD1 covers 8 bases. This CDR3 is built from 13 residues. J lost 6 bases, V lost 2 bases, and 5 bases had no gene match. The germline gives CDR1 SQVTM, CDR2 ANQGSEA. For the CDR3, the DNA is TGCAGCGTTGAACCCGGACAGGGTAATGGCTACACCTTC. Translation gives CSVEPGQGNGYTF.

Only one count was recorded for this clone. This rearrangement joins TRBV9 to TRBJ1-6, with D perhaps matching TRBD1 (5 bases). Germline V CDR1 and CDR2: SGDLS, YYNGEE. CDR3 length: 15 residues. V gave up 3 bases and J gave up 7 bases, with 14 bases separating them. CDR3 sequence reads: CASSGQGAKNSPLHF. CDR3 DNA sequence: TGTGCCAGCAGCGGGCAGGGTGCCAAAAATTCACCCCTCCACTTT.

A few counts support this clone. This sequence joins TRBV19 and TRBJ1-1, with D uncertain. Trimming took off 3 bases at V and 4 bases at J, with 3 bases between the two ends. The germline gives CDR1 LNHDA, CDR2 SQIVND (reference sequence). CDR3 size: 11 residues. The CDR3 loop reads CASSMFTEAFF. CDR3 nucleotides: TGTGCCAGTAGTATGTTCACTGAAGCTTTCTTT.

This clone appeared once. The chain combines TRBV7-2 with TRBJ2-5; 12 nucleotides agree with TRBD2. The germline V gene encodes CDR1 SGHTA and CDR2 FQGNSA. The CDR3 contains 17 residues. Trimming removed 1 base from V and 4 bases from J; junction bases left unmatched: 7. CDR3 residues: CASSLDQTSGGSETQYF. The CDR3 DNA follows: TGTGCCAGCAGCTTAGATCAGACTAGCGGGGGTTCAGAGACCCAGTACTTC.

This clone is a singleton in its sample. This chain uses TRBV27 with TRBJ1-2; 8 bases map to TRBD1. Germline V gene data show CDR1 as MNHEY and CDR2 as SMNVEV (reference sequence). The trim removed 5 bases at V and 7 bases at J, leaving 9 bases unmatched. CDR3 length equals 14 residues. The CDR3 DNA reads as TGTGCCAGCAGTATCGCAGGGGGCCGTAGTGGCTACACCTTC. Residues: CASSIAGGRSGYTF.

The CDR3 DNA sequence: TGTGCCAGCAGCGCCACAGCGGGGGGGCCGGGGCAAGAGACCCAGTACTTC. Amino acid sequence: CASSATAGGPGQETQYF. The V and J genes are TRBV9 and TRBJ2-5, with 10 bases identical to TRBD2. Germline V gives CDR1 SGDLS, CDR2 YYNGEE. The trim removed 3 bases at V and 2 bases at J, leaving 10 bases unmatched. The CDR3 is 17 residues long.

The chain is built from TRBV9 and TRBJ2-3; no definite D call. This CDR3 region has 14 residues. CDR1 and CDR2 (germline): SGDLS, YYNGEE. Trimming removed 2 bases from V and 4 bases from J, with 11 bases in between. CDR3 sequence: CASSVPLEPDTQYF. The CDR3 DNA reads TGTGCCAGCAGCGTTCCCCTGGAGCCAGATACGCAGTATTTT.

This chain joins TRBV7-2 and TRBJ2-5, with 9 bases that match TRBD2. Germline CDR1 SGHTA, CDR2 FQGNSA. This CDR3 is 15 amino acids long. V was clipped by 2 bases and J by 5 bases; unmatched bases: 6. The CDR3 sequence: CASSLLAGRMETQYF. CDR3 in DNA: TGTGCCAGCAGCTTACTAGCGGGGAGGATGGAGACCCAGTACTTC.

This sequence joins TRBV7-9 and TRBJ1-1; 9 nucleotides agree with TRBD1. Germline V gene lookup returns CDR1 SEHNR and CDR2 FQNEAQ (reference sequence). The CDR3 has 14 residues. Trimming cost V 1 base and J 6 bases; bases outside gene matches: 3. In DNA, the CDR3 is TGTGCCAGCAGCTTAGAGGGACAGGGACCTGAAGCTTTCTTT. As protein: CASSLEGQGPEAFF.

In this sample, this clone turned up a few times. DNA of the CDR3: TGTGCCAGCAGCACGGGACAGGGGGCGCGGGGCAATCAGCCCCAGCATTTT. This codes for CASSTGQGARGNQPQHF. V usage is TRBV7-9 and J usage is TRBJ1-5, with TRBD1 matching over 12 bases. The V gene's germline CDR1 is SEHNR and CDR2 FQNEAQ (reference sequence). The length of the CDR3 is 17 residues. With 5 bases clipped from V and 2 bases from J, the junction kept 7 bases outside the gene matches.

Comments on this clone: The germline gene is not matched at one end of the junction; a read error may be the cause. The CDR3 sequence is CSARDKDSHVF. Here the CDR3 DNA reads TGCAGTGCTAGAGATAAGGACAGCCACGTCTTC. The chain links TRBV20-1 to TRBJ1-2; D perhaps matches TRBD1 (6 bases). Germline V CDR1 and CDR2: DFQATT, SNEGSKA (reference sequence). This CDR3 region has 11 residues.

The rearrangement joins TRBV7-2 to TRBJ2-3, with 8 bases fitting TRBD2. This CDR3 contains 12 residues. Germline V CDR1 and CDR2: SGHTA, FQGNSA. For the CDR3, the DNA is TGTGCGACCGGGACTAGAACAAATACGCAGTATTTT. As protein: CATGTRTNTQYF.

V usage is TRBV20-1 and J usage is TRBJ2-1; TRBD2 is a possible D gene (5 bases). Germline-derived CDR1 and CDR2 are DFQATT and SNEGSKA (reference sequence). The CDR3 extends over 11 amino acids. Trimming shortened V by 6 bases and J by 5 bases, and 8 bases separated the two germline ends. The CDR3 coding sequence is TGCAGTGCGCCGGGGAACAATGAGCAGTTCTTC. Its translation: CSAPGNNEQFF.

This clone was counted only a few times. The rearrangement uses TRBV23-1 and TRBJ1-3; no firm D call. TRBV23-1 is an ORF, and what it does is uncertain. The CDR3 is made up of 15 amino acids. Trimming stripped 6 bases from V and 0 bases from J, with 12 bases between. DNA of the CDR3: TGCGCCAGCAGACCTCGGCCGTGCTCTGGAAACACCATATATTTT. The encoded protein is CASRPRPCSGNTIYF.

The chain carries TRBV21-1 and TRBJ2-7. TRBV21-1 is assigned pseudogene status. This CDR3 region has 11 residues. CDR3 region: CASEEGYEQYF. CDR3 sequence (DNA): TGTGCCAGCGAAGAAGGGTACGAGCAGTACTTC.